The text below deals with one T cell receptor (beta chain). There is no known antigen for this receptor. Base qualities were left out, and no much larger clone turns up one base away. This sample was included in a study of cytomegalovirus exposure and HLA in healthy donors (dated by TCRdb to the late 2010s). At the level of the whole study: An earlier analysis of approximately 550 of the donors reported about 290 Gb of sequence data and 120 million or so unique TCR beta sequences from some 180 million T cells. An early release that covered fewer than 800 HLA-typed donors contained approximately 300 gigabases of sequencing data and some 87 million unique TCR sequences. The genetic ancestry cluster associated with self-reported Caucasian donors included about 84% of the 398 genotyped donors. The aim of the study was to test whether cataloging public T cell receptors could identify signatures of past pathogen exposure. The study profiled the T cell repertoires of under 850 subjects by immunosequencing and related them to cytomegalovirus serostatus. A separate validation cohort of roughly 130 different subjects was used in addition to the roughly 670-subject first cohort. The study combined high-throughput TCR immunosequencing, statistical association of individual TCRs with disease status, and machine learning to predict cytomegalovirus infection status. A later analysis re-examined previously published TCR beta repertoires from 600 to 700 donors and added high-resolution HLA genotyping to investigate patterns of TCR occurrence. In the later analysis, no new phenotypic data were used to find candidate immune exposures; instead, reliance was placed on TCR beta sequences and their occurrence across donors. In an earlier analysis of 500 to 650 of the donors, high-throughput TCR beta sequencing was used to judge whether each TCR beta V gene segment behaved as functional or pseudogenic. Donor age, sex, ethnicity and CMV serostatus were collected together with the repertoire data. A later genetic analysis used genome-wide SNP genotypes for about 55% of the 666 donors, treating that subset as a discovery cohort. Every repertoire in the discovery cohort had been generated on one and the same sequencing platform. HLA typing covered class I and class II loci at four-digit resolution. The number of donors typed differed by locus, with roughly 629-640 for A, B, C, DRB1 and DQB1, roughly 520 for DQA1, about 610 for DPA1, and about 450 for DPB1. Because of strong linkage in the cohort, roughly 5 DR-DQ haplotypes were treated as single units for association and clustering. Across around 400 genotyped donors of the cohort, an average of approximately 240,000 unique TCR beta nucleotide sequences per donor were sequenced, and 15% to 20% of those sequences were non-productive. Overall study outcomes, separate from this receptor: According to a later analysis, parvovirus B19, influenza, CMV and Epstein-Barr virus appeared linked to several top co-occurrence clusters. Because counts were too low, about 18 rarely observed V segments, including chromosome 9 orphons, were excluded from the earlier analysis of some 540 of the donors. The authors suggested that the approach could potentially be extended to other disease states and immunological phenotypes. Cytomegalovirus status was reported to be diagnosed by the classifier with high specificity and sensitivity in both the original and validation cohorts. Compared with equally common non-associated chains, HLA-associated TCR beta chains in a later analysis were more clonally expanded and had lower generation probabilities. In a later genetic analysis, fewer N-insertions in productive TCRs were reported among donors in an Asian-associated ancestry cluster than the roughly 700-donor mean. In a later analysis, the rate of TCR association differed among HLA loci, with DRB1 alleles having the most associated TCRs and HLA-C alleles having the fewest. Because HLA typing was unavailable for some donors at each locus, only the typed subset was used in association tests. Immune exposure information for the cohort was limited to CMV serostatus. Specific HLA alleles were associated with 16,951 TCR beta sequences at a false discovery rate of 0.05 in a later analysis. A group of highly shared sequence variants was considered likely to be a technical artifact of the sequencing pipeline. Three of the identified cytomegalovirus-associated TCR beta chains were confirmed in vitro to be specific for cytomegalovirus antigens. In the study, some 180 TCR beta chains were listed as associated with cytomegalovirus. Some IMGT-functional V segments, including TRBV6-2 and TRBV6-3, could not be distinguished by the 87-base-pair reads and were therefore excluded. When HLA alleles, especially DR and DQ, strongly co-occurred, TCR associations were difficult to assign to individual alleles. Most TCR sequences were observed very rarely across donors, whereas some public TCRs were present in many individuals. A later genetic analysis associated a missense DCLRE1C variant with V-gene and J-gene trimming of TCR beta chains, and an independent cohort replicated the association. In an earlier analysis of a few hundred of the donors, most TCR beta V segments were observed in productive rearrangements about 87% or about 30% of the time, broadly matching IMGT annotations. A further reported finding was that TCR beta sequences accurately predicted the HLA-A and HLA-B alleles for most subjects in the first cohort. Only TCR beta chains were sequenced in this cohort, and the absence of alpha or paired-chain data limited detectable features. A later analysis found that most CMV-associated TCR beta chains appeared HLA-restricted, with HLA associations seemingly driven largely by CMV exposure. Linkage disequilibrium might explain the correlated functional status among segregating V segments, but an unknown experimental factor could not be excluded. The presence/absence analyses assumed that sequencing depth was roughly uniform across donors, and that assumption may not be true.

The cohort consisted of 600 to 750 healthy bone marrow donors. Cohort members were all nominally healthy when sampled, although unrecorded immune exposures were likely present. The donor was CMV seronegative and was included in the group of approximately 350 seronegative cohort members. A peripheral blood sample was provided by each donor, and peripheral blood mononuclear cells were used for TCR beta sequencing. Genomic DNA extraction from the blood cell samples was performed with the Qiagen DNeasy Blood Extraction Kit. Library generation was performed with the immunoSEQ multiplex PCR assay. For the multiplex PCR, a mixture combining 60 forward primers for TCR Vbeta segments and 13 reverse primers for TCR Jbeta segments was used. The CDR3 region of rearranged TCR beta genes was amplified from genomic DNA with a multiplex PCR assay. On the Illumina HiSeq System, the amplified TCR beta libraries were sequenced as 87-base-pair reads. The authors' pipeline ran thus. A later analysis counted approximately 76 million unique TCR beta chains across the 700 or so repertoires, and roughly 9.9 million of these chains were shared by at least two donors. To remove PCR and sequencing errors, raw reads were error-corrected and collapsed into unique sequences using a nearest-neighbor algorithm that merged closely related sequences. To assign V, D and J gene segments, CDR3 sequences were aligned to IMGT reference sequences. For a sequence to be retained, at least a six-nucleotide match to both a V gene segment and a J gene segment was required. Rearrangements were classified as productive when the CDR3 lacked stop codons and remained in frame with V and J, and all other rearrangements were classified as non-productive. CDR3 was defined according to IMGT convention as the region running from the second conserved V-encoded cysteine to the conserved J-encoded phenylalanine. In an earlier analysis of more than 550 of the donors, sequences lacking an unambiguous match to a single V gene segment were excluded. An earlier analysis of under 750 of the donors called V segments functional above 56.7% productive rearrangements and segregating when the between-donor standard deviation exceeded 5%. A statistical classification framework was built for diagnosing cytomegalovirus status from the catalog of TCR beta chain sequences. In a later analysis, V and J genes were assigned by comparing TCR nucleotide sequences against IMGT/GENE-DB human TR gene sequences. The TCRdist pipeline was used in a later analysis to assign CDR3 sequences and most-parsimonious VDJ recombination scenarios. In a later analysis, each TCR beta chain was defined by its CDR3 amino acid sequence together with its V-gene family, and reads without a unique V-gene family were excluded. A later analysis removed 500 to 600 highly shared, low-generation-probability nucleotide sequences to deal with suspected cross-contamination and a sequencing artifact. For each public chain, a later analysis derived a clonal expansion index from normalized ranks of inferred template counts within each repertoire. In a later analysis, generation probabilities were computed with a VDJ recombination model fitted to out-of-frame rearrangements, and the resulting probabilities were checked against IGoR. Hypergeometric tests were used in a later analysis to score TCR-TCR, TCR-HLA and TCR-CMV co-occurrence, with a repertoire-size bias correction applied to the TCR pairs. To estimate false discovery rates, a later analysis permuted the HLA or CMV assignments 20 times. A later analysis grouped co-occurring TCRs with DBSCAN, adding TCRdist sequence similarity when clustering within HLA-allele-positive subsets. For co-occurrence clustering, repertoires with fewer than 30,000 or more than 120,000 public chains were excluded, along with 5 or 6 repertoires with anomalous nucleotide sharing. In its TCRdb copy, this immuneACCESS table keeps in-frame sequences only and misses some clones. Where compared with another copy, unresolved V genes explain less than half of these, and the others have no known cause. For V, J and clone size, that table is used; D and trimming come from the DNA. Present in this sample are about 170,000 clones, approximately 88% of which were seen just once. The ten largest account for approximately 1.2% of the sample.

Trimming accounts for 6 bases at V and 8 bases at J, while the number of junction bases matched to no gene is 9. From the cysteine through the phenylalanine, the CDR3 covers 14 amino acids. Only CDR3 DNA remains: 42 bases, in frame from the first base. The germline V gene sets CDR1 to SQVTM and CDR2 to ANQGSEA. The source is a boy aged 2 to 10 in good health and CMV-seronegative. The sample was PBMCs. This chain joins TRBV29-1 to TRBJ1-6; 8 bases in the middle match TRBD1. The nucleotide sequence is TGCAGCGTCCACAGGGCAGGGGGCGATTCACCCCTCCACTTT. The translation is CSVHRAGGDSPLHF.